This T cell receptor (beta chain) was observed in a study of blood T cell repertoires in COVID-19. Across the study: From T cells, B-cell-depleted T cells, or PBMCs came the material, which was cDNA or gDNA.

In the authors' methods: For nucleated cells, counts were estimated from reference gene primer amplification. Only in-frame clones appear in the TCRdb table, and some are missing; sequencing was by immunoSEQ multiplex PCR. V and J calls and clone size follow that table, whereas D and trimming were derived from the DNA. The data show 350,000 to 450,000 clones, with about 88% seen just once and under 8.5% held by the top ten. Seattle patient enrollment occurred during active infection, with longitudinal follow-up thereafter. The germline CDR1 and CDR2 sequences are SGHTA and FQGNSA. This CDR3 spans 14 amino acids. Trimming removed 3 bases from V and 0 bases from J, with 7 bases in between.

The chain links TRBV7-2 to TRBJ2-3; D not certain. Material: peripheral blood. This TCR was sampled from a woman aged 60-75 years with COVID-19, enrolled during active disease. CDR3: CASSFRRSTDTQYF. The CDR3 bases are TGTGCCAGCAGCTTCCGCAGGAGCACAGATACGCAGTATTTT. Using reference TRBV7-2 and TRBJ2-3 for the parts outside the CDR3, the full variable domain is GAGVSQSPSNKVTEKGKDVELRCDPISGHTALYWYRQSLGQGLEFLIYFQGNSAPDKSGLPSDRFSAERTGGSVSTLTIQRTQQEDSAVYLCASSFRRSTDTQYFGPGTRLTVL.